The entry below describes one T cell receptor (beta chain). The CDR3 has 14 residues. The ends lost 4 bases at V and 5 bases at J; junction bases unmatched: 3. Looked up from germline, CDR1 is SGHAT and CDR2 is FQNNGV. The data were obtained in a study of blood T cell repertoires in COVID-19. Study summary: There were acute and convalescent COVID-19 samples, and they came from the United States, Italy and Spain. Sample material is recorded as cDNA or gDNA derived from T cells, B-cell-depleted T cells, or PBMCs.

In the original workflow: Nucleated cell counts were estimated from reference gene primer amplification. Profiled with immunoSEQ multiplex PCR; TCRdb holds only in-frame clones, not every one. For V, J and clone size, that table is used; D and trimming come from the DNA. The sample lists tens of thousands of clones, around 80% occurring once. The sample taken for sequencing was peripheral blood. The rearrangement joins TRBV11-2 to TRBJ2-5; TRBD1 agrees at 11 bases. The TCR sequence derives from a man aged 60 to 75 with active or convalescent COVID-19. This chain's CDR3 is CASSWTGGLETQYF. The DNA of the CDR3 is TGTGCCAGCAGCTGGACAGGGGGCCTGGAGACCCAGTACTTC.